Listed below are T cell receptor beta chains from one sample, sequenced in a study of cytomegalovirus exposure and HLA in healthy donors. The data were produced by immunoSEQ multiplex PCR, yet TCRdb's version contains in-frame clones alone and is incomplete. This sample has some 130,000 clones; around 73% occur once, and the top ten carry 1.4% to 1.5%. The sequenced sample consisted of PBMCs. All receptors derive from a female donor in good health and CMV-seronegative. Both conserved end residues are part of each CDR3. A D gene is named only where the DNA matches it firmly. Clone size is not always given. Where it is, it says once, few, many or a class for expanded clones.

v_call	clone_size	d_call	j_call	cdr3_aa	cdr3_nt
TRBV2	-	TRBD2	TRBJ2-5	CASSVGRARQETQYF	TGTGCCAGCAGTGTCGGGAGGGCTCGCCAAGAGACCCAGTACTTC
TRBV18	-	-	TRBJ2-1	CASSPPGTRLFF	TGTGCCAGCTCACCACCGGGAACTAGGCTGTTCTTC
TRBV6-1	few	-	TRBJ1-3	CASSVESLTRNTIYF	TGTGCCAGCAGTGTCGAGAGCCTCACGCGAAACACCATATATTTT
TRBV4-2	once	TRBD2	TRBJ2-7	CASSQVNSGTSTYEQYF	TGTGCCAGCAGCCAAGTAAATTCCGGGACTAGCACCTACGAGCAGTACTTC
TRBV6-5	-	TRBD2	TRBJ2-7	CASSSFREGGEQYF	TGTGCCAGCAGTTCGTTCCGGGAGGGCGGCGAGCAGTACTTC
TRBV2	-	-	TRBJ2-3	CASTARDNTDTQYF	TGTGCCAGCACCGCTCGGGATAACACAGATACGCAGTATTTT
TRBV4-3	-	TRBD1	TRBJ1-2	CASSQGTGSFGYTF	TGCGCCAGCAGCCAGGGGACAGGGAGTTTTGGCTACACCTTC
TRBV13	-	TRBD1	TRBJ2-4	CASSLEDRGIQYF	TGTGCCAGCAGCTTAGAGGACAGGGGCATTCAGTACTTC
TRBV18	few	-	TRBJ1-1	CASSPYMGLVNTEAFF	TGTGCCAGCTCACCCTATATGGGGCTGGTAAACACTGAAGCTTTCTTT
TRBV19	-	-	TRBJ2-7	CASSTSTGTEQYF	TGTGCCAGTAGCACCTCAACAGGGACCGAGCAGTACTTC
TRBV4-3	-	TRBD2	TRBJ2-5	CASSLGTSGGETQYF	TGCGCCAGCAGCCTCGGGACTAGCGGAGGTGAGACCCAGTACTTC
TRBV28	-	TRBD1	TRBJ1-2	CASSLEGDRPTYGYTF	TGTGCCAGCAGTTTAGAGGGGGACAGGCCTACCTATGGCTACACCTTC
TRBV29-1	-	TRBD2	TRBJ2-7	CSVAAGTSSDEQYF	TGCAGCGTTGCCGCAGGGACTAGTAGCGACGAGCAGTACTTC
TRBV28	-	-	TRBJ2-7	CASGGTAIYEQYF	TGTGCCAGCGGCGGGACAGCAATCTACGAGCAGTACTTC
TRBV7-6	few	-	TRBJ2-2	CASSPAGELFF	TGTGCCAGCAGCCCCGCCGGGGAGCTGTTTTTT
TRBV14	-	TRBD1	TRBJ2-5	CASSRRTGEYETQYF	TGTGCCAGCAGCCGCCGGACAGGGGAGTATGAGACCCAGTACTTC
TRBV28	-	TRBD1	TRBJ2-6	CASGIIGTGGPPFGANVLTF	TGTGCCAGCGGGATCATTGGGACAGGGGGCCCACCTTTTGGGGCCAACGTCCTGACTTTC
TRBV28	-	-	TRBJ2-2	CASIQGRGTGELFF	TGTGCCAGCATTCAGGGCCGAGGCACCGGGGAGCTGTTTTTT
TRBV5-4	-	TRBD1	TRBJ2-5	CASSFTTGEETQYF	TGTGCCAGCAGCTTCACGACAGGGGAAGAGACCCAGTACTTC
TRBV9	-	TRBD2	TRBJ2-7	CASSPRLAGGYEQYF	TGTGCCAGCAGCCCCCGACTAGCGGGAGGCTACGAGCAGTACTTC
TRBV2	-	TRBD2	TRBJ2-3	CASSEWLAGESDTQYF	TGTGCCAGCAGTGAGTGGCTAGCGGGAGAGTCAGATACGCAGTATTTT
TRBV11-2	-	TRBD1	TRBJ2-6	CASSLGNRGLSGANVLTF	TGTGCCAGCAGCTTAGGGAACAGGGGCCTCTCTGGGGCCAACGTCCTGACTTTC
TRBV19	-	-	TRBJ2-7	CASSPLTGTEQYF	TGTGCCAGTAGTCCCTTAACAGGGACCGAGCAGTACTTC
TRBV29-1	once	TRBD1	TRBJ2-7	CSVETGGSYEQYF	TGCAGCGTTGAAACAGGGGGCTCCTACGAGCAGTACTTC